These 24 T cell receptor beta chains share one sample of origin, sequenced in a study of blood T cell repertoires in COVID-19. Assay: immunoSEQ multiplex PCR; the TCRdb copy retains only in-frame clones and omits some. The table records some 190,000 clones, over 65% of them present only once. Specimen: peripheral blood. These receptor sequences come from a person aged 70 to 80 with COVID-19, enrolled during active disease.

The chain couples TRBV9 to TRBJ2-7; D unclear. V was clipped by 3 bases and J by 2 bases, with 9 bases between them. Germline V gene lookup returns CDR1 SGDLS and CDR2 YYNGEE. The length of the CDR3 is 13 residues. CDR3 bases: TGTGCCAGCAGCGGAACACCTCCCTACGAGCAGTACTTC. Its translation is CASSGTPPYEQYF. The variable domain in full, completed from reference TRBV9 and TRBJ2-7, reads DSGVTQTPKHLITATGQRVTLRCSPRSGDLSVYWYQQSLDQGLQFLIQYYNGEERAKGNILERFSAQQFPDLHSELNLSSLELGDSALYFCASSGTPPYEQYFGPGTRLTVT.

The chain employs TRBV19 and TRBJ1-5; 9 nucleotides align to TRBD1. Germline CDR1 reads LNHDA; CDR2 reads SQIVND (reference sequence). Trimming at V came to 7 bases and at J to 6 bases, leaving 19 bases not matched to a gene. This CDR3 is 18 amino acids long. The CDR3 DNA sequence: TGTGCCAGTACTACAGGGGGCGGTGGTCTGTCTAAAATTCAGCCCCAGCATTTT. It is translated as CASTTGGGGLSKIQPQHF.

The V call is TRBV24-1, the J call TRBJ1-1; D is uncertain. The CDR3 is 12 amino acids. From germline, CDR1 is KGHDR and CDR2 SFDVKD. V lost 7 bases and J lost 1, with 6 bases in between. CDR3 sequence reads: CATRSGNTEAFF. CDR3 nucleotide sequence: TGTGCCACCAGATCAGGGAACACTGAAGCTTTCTTT.

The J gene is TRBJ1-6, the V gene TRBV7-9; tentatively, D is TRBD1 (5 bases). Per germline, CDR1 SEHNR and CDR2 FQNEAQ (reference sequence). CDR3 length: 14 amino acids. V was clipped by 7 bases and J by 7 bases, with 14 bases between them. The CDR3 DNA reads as TGTGCCAGCAACCCAGGGCAGGGAAATTCACCCCTCCACTTT. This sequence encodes CASNPGQGNSPLHF.

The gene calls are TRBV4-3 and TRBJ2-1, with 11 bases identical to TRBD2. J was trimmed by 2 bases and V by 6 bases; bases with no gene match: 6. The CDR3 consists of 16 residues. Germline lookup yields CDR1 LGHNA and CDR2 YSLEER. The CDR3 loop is CASRLGLAAPYNEQFF. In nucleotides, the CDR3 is TGCGCCAGCAGATTGGGACTAGCGGCCCCCTACAATGAGCAGTTCTTC.

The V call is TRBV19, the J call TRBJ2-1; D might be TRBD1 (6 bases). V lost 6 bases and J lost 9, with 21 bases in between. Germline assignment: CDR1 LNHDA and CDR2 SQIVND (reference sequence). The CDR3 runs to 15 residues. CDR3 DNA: TGTGCCAGTAGACCAGGGGCTCCCCTCCCGGGTGAGCAGTTCTTC. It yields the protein CASRPGAPLPGEQFF.

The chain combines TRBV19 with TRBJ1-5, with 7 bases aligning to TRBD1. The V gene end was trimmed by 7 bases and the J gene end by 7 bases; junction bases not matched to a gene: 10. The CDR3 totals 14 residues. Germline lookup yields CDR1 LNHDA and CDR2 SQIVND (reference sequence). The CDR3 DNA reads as TGTGCCAGTACCCCGACAGGGCAGGAACAGCCCCAGCATTTT. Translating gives CASTPTGQEQPQHF.

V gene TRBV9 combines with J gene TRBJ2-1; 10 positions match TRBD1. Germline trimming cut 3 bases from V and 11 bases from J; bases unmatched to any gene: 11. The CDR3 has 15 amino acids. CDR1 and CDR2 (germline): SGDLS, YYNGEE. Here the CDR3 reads CASSDGTGAASQQFF. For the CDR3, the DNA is TGTGCCAGCAGCGACGGGACAGGGGCCGCGTCACAGCAGTTCTTC. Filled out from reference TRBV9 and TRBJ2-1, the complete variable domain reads DSGVTQTPKHLITATGQRVTLRCSPRSGDLSVYWYQQSLDQGLQFLIQYYNGEERAKGNILERFSAQQFPDLHSELNLSSLELGDSALYFCASSDGTGAASQQFFGPGTRLTVL.

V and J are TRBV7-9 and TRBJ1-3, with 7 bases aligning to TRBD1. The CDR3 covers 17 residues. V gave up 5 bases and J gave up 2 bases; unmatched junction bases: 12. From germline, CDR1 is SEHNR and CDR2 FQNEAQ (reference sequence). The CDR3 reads CASSPWGGTDPGNTIYF. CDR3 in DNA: TGTGCCAGCAGCCCATGGGGCGGGACAGACCCTGGAAACACCATATATTTT.

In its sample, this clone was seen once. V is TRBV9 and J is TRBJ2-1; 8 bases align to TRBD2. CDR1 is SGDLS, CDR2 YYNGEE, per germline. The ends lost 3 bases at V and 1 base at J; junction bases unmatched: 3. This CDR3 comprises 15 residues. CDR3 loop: CASSGPGGSYNEQFF. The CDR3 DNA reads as TGTGCCAGCAGCGGACCGGGGGGGTCCTACAATGAGCAGTTCTTC. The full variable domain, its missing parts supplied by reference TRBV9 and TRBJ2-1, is DSGVTQTPKHLITATGQRVTLRCSPRSGDLSVYWYQQSLDQGLQFLIQYYNGEERAKGNILERFSAQQFPDLHSELNLSSLELGDSALYFCASSGPGGSYNEQFFGPGTRLTVL.

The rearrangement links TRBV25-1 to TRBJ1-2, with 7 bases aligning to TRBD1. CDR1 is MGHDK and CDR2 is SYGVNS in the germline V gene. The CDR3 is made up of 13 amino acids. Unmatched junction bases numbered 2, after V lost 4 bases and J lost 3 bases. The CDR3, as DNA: TGTGCCAGCAGTGGAGACAGGGACTATGGCTACACCTTC. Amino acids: CASSGDRDYGYTF.

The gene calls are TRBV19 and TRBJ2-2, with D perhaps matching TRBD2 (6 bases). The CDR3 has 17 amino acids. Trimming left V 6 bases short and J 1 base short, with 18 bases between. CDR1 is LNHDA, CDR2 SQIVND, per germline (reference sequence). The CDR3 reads CASRGIFSGLNTGELFF. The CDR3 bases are TGTGCCAGTAGGGGGATTTTTAGCGGTTTGAACACCGGGGAGCTGTTTTTT. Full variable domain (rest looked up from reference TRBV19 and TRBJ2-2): DGGITQSPKYLFRKEGQNVTLSCEQNLNHDAMYWYRQDPGQGLRLIYYSQIVNDFQKGDIAEGYSVSREKKESFPLTVTSAQKNPTAFYLCASRGIFSGLNTGELFFGEGSRLTVL.

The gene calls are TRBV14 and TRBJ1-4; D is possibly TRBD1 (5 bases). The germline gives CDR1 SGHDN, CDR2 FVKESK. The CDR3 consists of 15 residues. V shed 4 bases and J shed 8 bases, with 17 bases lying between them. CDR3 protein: CASSPQGLGAEKLFF. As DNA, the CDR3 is TGTGCCAGCAGCCCCCAGGGTCTTGGGGCAGAAAAACTGTTTTTT.

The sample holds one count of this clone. The CDR3: CASSRGVPSDEQFF. The DNA of the CDR3 is TGCGCCAGCAGCCGGGGGGTCCCTAGCGATGAGCAGTTCTTC. V usage is TRBV4-3 and J usage is TRBJ2-1, with D maybe TRBD2 (6 bases). The CDR3 covers 14 residues. Germline lookup yields CDR1 LGHNA and CDR2 YSLEER. The V and J ends lost 4 bases and 8 bases respectively, with 15 bases between them.

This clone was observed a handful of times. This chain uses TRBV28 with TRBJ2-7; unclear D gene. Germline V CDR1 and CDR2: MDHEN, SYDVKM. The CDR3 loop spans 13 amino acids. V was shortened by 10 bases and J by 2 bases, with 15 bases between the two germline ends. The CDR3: CATTGGRAYEQYF. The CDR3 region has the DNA TGTGCCACTACTGGCGGCAGAGCCTACGAGCAGTACTTC.

CDR3 in amino acids: CASRTGGSSYNEQFF. Here the CDR3 DNA reads TGTGCCAGTAGGACCGGGGGTAGCTCCTACAATGAGCAGTTCTTC. The rearrangement joins TRBV19 to TRBJ2-1; possible D gene TRBD2, 6 bases. Between the trimmed V and J ends, which lost 6 bases and 0 bases, there was a span of 12 bases. Per the germline V gene, CDR1 is LNHDA and CDR2 is SQIVND (reference sequence). The CDR3 loop spans 15 amino acids.

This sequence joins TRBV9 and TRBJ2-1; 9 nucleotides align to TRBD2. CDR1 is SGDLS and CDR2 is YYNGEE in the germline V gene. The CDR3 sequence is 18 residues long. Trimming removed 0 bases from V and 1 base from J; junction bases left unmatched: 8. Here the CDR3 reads CASSVASGVTTSYNEQFF. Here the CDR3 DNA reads TGTGCCAGCAGCGTAGCTAGCGGGGTAACCACTTCCTACAATGAGCAGTTCTTC.

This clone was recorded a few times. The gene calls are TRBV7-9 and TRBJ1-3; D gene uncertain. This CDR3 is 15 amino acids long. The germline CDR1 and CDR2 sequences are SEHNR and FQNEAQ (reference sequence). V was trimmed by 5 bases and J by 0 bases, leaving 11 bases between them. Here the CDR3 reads CASSLAVVSGNTIYF. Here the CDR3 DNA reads TGTGCCAGCAGCCTGGCGGTAGTCTCTGGAAACACCATATATTTT.

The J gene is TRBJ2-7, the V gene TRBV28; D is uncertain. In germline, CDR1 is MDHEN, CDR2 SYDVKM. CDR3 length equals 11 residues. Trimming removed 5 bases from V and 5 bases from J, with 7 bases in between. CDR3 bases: TGTGCCAGCAGTCTACTCCACGAGCAGTACTTC. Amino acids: CASSLLHEQYF. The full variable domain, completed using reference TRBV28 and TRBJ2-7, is DVKVTQSSRYLVKRTGEKVFLECVQDMDHENMFWYRQDPGLGLRLIYFSYDVKMKEKGDIPEGYSVSREKKERFSLILESASTNQTSMYLCASSLLHEQYFGPGTRLTVT.

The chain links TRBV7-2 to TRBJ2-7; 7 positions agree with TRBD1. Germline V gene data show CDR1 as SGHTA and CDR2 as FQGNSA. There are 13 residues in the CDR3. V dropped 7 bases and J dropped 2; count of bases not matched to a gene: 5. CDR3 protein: CASTQGEPYEQYF. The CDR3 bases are TGTGCCAGCACCCAGGGGGAGCCCTACGAGCAGTACTTC.

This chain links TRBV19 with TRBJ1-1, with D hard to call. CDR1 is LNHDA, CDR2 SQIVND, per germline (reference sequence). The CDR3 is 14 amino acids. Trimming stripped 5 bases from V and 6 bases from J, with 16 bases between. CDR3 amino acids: CASSFREGNSEAFF. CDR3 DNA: TGTGCCAGTAGTTTCAGAGAGGGTAATTCTGAAGCTTTCTTT.

The CDR3 DNA reads as TGTGCCAGCAGTGACAGGTGGGGGGGAAGGGGCACAGATACGCAGTATTTT. Its protein product is CASSDRWGGRGTDTQYF. The chain carries TRBV6-1 and TRBJ2-3, with TRBD2 matching over 7 bases. CDR3 length: 17 amino acids. Germline CDR1 MNHNS, CDR2 SASEGT. V was pared by 3 bases and J by 1 base, with 10 bases of the junction left unmatched.

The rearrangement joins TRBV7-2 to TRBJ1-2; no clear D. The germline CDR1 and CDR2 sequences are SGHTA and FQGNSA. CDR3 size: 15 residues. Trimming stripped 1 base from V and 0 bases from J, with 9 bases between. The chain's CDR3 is CASSLDVAANYGYTF. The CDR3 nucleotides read TGTGCCAGCAGCTTAGATGTAGCGGCTAACTATGGCTACACCTTC.

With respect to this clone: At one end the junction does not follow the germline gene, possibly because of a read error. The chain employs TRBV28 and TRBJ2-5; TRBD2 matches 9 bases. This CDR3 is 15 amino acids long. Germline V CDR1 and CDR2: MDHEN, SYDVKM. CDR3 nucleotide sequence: TGTGCCGGCAGTTTATCTCCAAGCGGGAGGGAGACCCAGTACTTC. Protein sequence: CAGSLSPSGRETQYF.